The 25 T cell receptor beta chains listed next were all sequenced from one sample in a study of blood T cell repertoires in COVID-19. The protocol was immunoSEQ multiplex PCR, while the TCRdb copy is restricted to in-frame clones and leaves out a portion. This sample has fewer than 200,000 clones, with about 93% found just once. Sequencing was done on a sample of peripheral blood. Receptors were obtained from a man in his forties or fifties with acute or convalescent COVID-19.

V gene TRBV3-1 (or the pseudogene TRBV3-2) combines with J gene TRBJ2-3; D not resolved. The germline CDR1 and CDR2 sequences are LGHDT and YNNKEL (reference sequence). This CDR3 comprises 12 residues. V was cut by 5 bases and J by 0 bases, with 3 bases left in between. The DNA for the CDR3 is TGTGCCAGCAGCTTAAGCACAGATACGCAGTATTTT. Its protein is CASSLSTDTQYF.

This clone is a singleton in its sample. The genes are TRBV27 and TRBJ1-1, with a tentative D call TRBD1 (6 bases). The germline V and J ends were trimmed by 2 bases and 4 bases, with 8 bases remaining between them. CDR1 MNHEY and CDR2 SMNVEV come from the germline V gene (reference sequence). CDR3 length: 13 residues. The CDR3 loop is CASSLRGGTEAFF. Written as DNA, the CDR3 is TGTGCCAGCAGTTTAAGAGGGGGCACTGAAGCTTTCTTT.

The CDR3 spells CASNTPGQGSDTQYF. The CDR3 region has the DNA TGTGCCAGCAACACGCCGGGACAGGGGTCAGATACGCAGTATTTT. The chain uses TRBV6-6 and TRBJ2-3; 10 nucleotides match TRBD1. CDR3 length: 15 amino acids. Germline V lookup: CDR1 MNHNY, CDR2 SVGAGI (reference sequence). Unmatched junction bases numbered 8, after V lost 7 bases and J lost 4 bases.

The V gene is TRBV29-1, the J gene TRBJ2-1; possibly TRBD2 for D (6 bases). The V gene's germline CDR1 is SQVTM and CDR2 ANQGSEA. Trimming left V 7 bases short and J 5 bases short, with 21 bases between. The CDR3 runs to 15 residues. DNA of the CDR3: TGCAGCGCCGAACCCGCGCTAGCGACGGACAATGAGCAGTTCTTC. Translation gives CSAEPALATDNEQFF.

The chain joins TRBV24-1 to TRBJ1-5; the match to TRBD1 covers 7 bases. CDR3 size: 14 residues. Germline loops: CDR1 KGHDR, CDR2 SFDVKD. V lost 7 bases to trimming and J lost 7 bases; unmatched junction nucleotides: 9. DNA for the CDR3: TGTGCCACCAGCACGGACAGGTCATTCCAGCCCCAGCATTTT. Residues: CATSTDRSFQPQHF.

The rearrangement uses TRBV18 and TRBJ2-7; 11 bases map to TRBD2. Unmatched junction bases numbered 6, after V lost 4 bases and J lost 1 base. Germline loops: CDR1 KGHSH, CDR2 LQKENI. The CDR3 runs 16 residues. This chain's CDR3 is CASSLGTSGGSYEQYF. The CDR3 DNA reads TGTGCCAGCTCACTCGGGACTAGCGGAGGGTCCTACGAGCAGTACTTC.

On this clone itself: At the DNA level, this CDR3 is encoded by other sequences in the same sample as well. V and J are TRBV5-1 and TRBJ2-1; no firm D call. CDR1 SGHRS and CDR2 YFSETQ come from the germline V gene. The V end was cut by 0 bases, the J end by 0 bases, with 7 bases between. This CDR3 is built from 15 residues. The CDR3 sequence: CASSLVQSSYNEQFF. The CDR3 DNA follows: TGCGCCAGCAGCTTGGTACAGAGCTCCTACAATGAGCAGTTCTTC.

The chain recombines TRBV28 with TRBJ1-5; 8 bases line up with TRBD1. Germline values: CDR1 MDHEN, CDR2 SYDVKM. This CDR3 spans 16 amino acids. V lost 7 bases to trimming and J lost 0 bases; unmatched junction nucleotides: 8. The CDR3 bases are TGTGCCAGCATTTACAGGGGGGGATATAGCAATCAGCCCCAGCATTTT. It yields the protein CASIYRGGYSNQPQHF.

The CDR3 nucleotides read TGTGCCAGCAGTTTTTCAGCGGGAGCGTACGAGCAGTACTTC. It codes for CASSFSAGAYEQYF. The chain has TRBV27 and TRBJ2-7, with 8 bases lining up with TRBD2. Looked up from germline, CDR1 is MNHEY and CDR2 is SMNVEV (reference sequence). Trimming at V came to 3 bases and at J to 4 bases, leaving 5 bases not matched to a gene. The CDR3 extends over 14 amino acids.

This chain connects TRBV6-5 to TRBJ2-2; D remains unclear. V was pared by 3 bases and J by 6 bases, with 11 bases between. Germline V CDR1 and CDR2: MNHEY, SVGAGI. This CDR3 contains 14 residues. This CDR3 reads CASSYGRLAGELFF. In DNA, the CDR3 is TGTGCCAGCAGTTATGGCAGGCTGGCCGGGGAGCTGTTTTTT.

The chain combines TRBV6-6 with TRBJ1-1; the D gene is possibly TRBD1 (6 bases). This CDR3 comprises 14 residues. Germline V gene lookup returns CDR1 MNHNY and CDR2 SVGAGI (reference sequence). Trimming removed 2 bases at V and 4 bases at J, with 11 bases between. The CDR3 DNA reads as TGTGCCAGCAGTTACCCGACAGGCGGCACTGAAGCTTTCTTT. Its translation is CASSYPTGGTEAFF.

The CDR3 reads CASSDLGKEAFF. The DNA for the CDR3 is TGTGCCAGCAGTGATTTGGGCAAGGAAGCTTTCTTT. The chain combines TRBV2 with TRBJ1-1, with D uncertain. The V gene's germline CDR1 is SNHLY and CDR2 FYNNEI. The CDR3 consists of 12 residues. V shed 3 bases and J shed 8 bases, with 10 bases lying between them.

The CDR3 region is CASSPGQVLNTDTQYF. DNA of the CDR3: TGTGCCAGCAGCCCGGGACAGGTCCTAAACACAGATACGCAGTATTTT. The chain carries TRBV7-2 and TRBJ2-3, with TRBD1 matching 8 bases. The CDR3 covers 16 residues. With V trimmed by 5 bases and J by 2 bases, 9 bases remained unmatched. Germline loops: CDR1 SGHTA, CDR2 FQGNSA.

The chain is built from TRBV28 and TRBJ1-6, with 7 nucleotides matching TRBD1. CDR3 size: 15 residues. CDR1 and CDR2 from the germline V gene are MDHEN and SYDVKM. Trimming took 5 bases from V and 7 from J; bases not matched to a gene: 8. CDR3 residues: CASSLPGTANSPLHF. CDR3 in DNA: TGTGCCAGCAGTCTACCTGGGACAGCCAATTCACCCCTCCACTTT.

This chain joins TRBV28 and TRBJ2-7; no clear D. Per the germline V gene, CDR1 is MDHEN and CDR2 is SYDVKM. V was shortened by 5 bases and J by 5 bases, with 19 bases between the two germline ends. The CDR3 totals 15 residues. CDR3 sequence (DNA): TGTGCCAGCAGTCATTTAGGAGCCGGAAACAACGAGCAGTACTTC. Residues: CASSHLGAGNNEQYF.

This chain links TRBV27 with TRBJ1-6, with TRBD1 matching over 7 bases. The CDR3 has 15 amino acids. Trimming at V came to 6 bases and at J to 9 bases, leaving 11 bases not matched to a gene. CDR1 and CDR2 (germline): MNHEY, SMNVEV (reference sequence). The CDR3 spells CASSPQGQRGSPLHF. The CDR3 nucleotides read TGTGCCAGCAGCCCCCAGGGACAGAGGGGTTCACCCCTCCACTTT.

V usage is TRBV5-6 and J usage is TRBJ2-7; D possibly corresponds to TRBD1 (6 bases). Germline V CDR1 and CDR2: SGHDT, YYEEEE. The CDR3 runs to 15 residues. V shed 2 bases and J shed 0 bases, with 12 bases lying between them. DNA of the CDR3: TGTGCCAGCAGCTTAGAGAGGGGGAGCTCCTACGAGCAGTACGTC. The encoded protein is CASSLERGSSYEQYV.

V is TRBV19 and J is TRBJ1-2, with 8 positions matching TRBD1. Germline CDR1 and CDR2: LNHDA and SQIVND (reference sequence). The CDR3 totals 13 residues. V dropped 4 bases and J dropped 8; count of bases not matched to a gene: 6. CDR3 sequence: CASSRGQGTGYTF. The CDR3 DNA sequence: TGTGCCAGTAGTAGAGGACAGGGCACGGGCTACACCTTC.

This clone came up once. This sequence joins TRBV3-1 (or the pseudogene TRBV3-2) and TRBJ2-7; D might be TRBD1 (6 bases). The CDR3 has 14 residues. Germline-derived CDR1 and CDR2 are LGHDT and YNNKEL (reference sequence). V was trimmed by 7 bases and J by 4 bases, leaving 17 bases between them. This CDR3 is CASTLQGSGYEQYF. CDR3 nucleotides: TGTGCCAGCACCCTCCAGGGGTCGGGATACGAGCAGTACTTC.

The rearrangement joins TRBV5-4 to TRBJ2-5; TRBD2 aligns across 7 bases. The V and J ends lost 3 bases and 4 bases, in that order; junction bases with no gene match: 6. The CDR3 extends over 14 amino acids. Germline V gives CDR1 SGHNT, CDR2 YYREEE (reference sequence). The CDR3, as DNA: TGTGCCAGCAGCTCGGACTGGGGGGGAGAGACCCAGTACTTC. Translation gives CASSSDWGGETQYF.

The chain recombines TRBV4-2 with TRBJ2-3, with TRBD2 identical over 12 bases. Trimming at V came to 4 bases and at J to 1 base, leaving 15 bases not matched to a gene. This CDR3 comprises 20 residues. Germline CDR1 LGHNA, CDR2 YNFKEQ. CDR3 sequence reads: CASSRRRLAGALPRTDTQYF. The CDR3 DNA reads as TGTGCCAGCAGCCGTCGTCGACTAGCGGGGGCATTACCCCGCACAGATACGCAGTATTTT.

The sample holds one count of this clone. This chain connects TRBV19 to TRBJ1-5; TRBD1 matches at 9 bases. Per germline, CDR1 LNHDA and CDR2 SQIVND (reference sequence). This CDR3 spans 14 amino acids. The V and J ends lost 6 bases and 4 bases, in that order; junction bases with no gene match: 4. The DNA for the CDR3 is TGTGCCAGTAGCGGGACAGGGAGTAATCAGCCCCAGCATTTT. This encodes CASSGTGSNQPQHF. The entire variable domain, with the rest obtained from reference TRBV19 and TRBJ1-5, is as follows: DGGITQSPKYLFRKEGQNVTLSCEQNLNHDAMYWYRQDPGQGLRLIYYSQIVNDFQKGDIAEGYSVSREKKESFPLTVTSAQKNPTAFYLCASSGTGSNQPQHFGDGTRLSIL.

V and J are TRBV7-8 and TRBJ2-5; TRBD2 agrees at 11 bases. The CDR3 spans 15 residues. Per germline, CDR1 SGHVS and CDR2 FQNEAQ. J gave up 4 bases and V 5 bases, and 6 bases lay outside the gene matches. CDR3 in amino acids: CASSRASGRRETQYF. DNA for the CDR3: TGTGCCAGCAGCCGAGCTAGCGGGAGGAGAGAGACCCAGTACTTC.

The J gene is TRBJ2-3, the V gene TRBV6-5, with TRBD2 as a possible D gene (7 bases). Germline values: CDR1 MNHEY, CDR2 SVGAGI. Trimming took 5 bases from V and 2 from J, leaving 14 bases between them. The CDR3 runs 15 residues. The CDR3 is CASSNMGGPTDTQYF. CDR3 sequence (DNA): TGTGCCAGCAGTAACATGGGGGGGCCCACAGATACGCAGTATTTT.

This chain uses TRBV30 with TRBJ1-5; D may be TRBD1 (6 bases). V lost 2 bases, J lost 5 bases, and 13 bases lay in between. This CDR3 is built from 14 residues. Germline V gene lookup returns CDR1 GTSNPN and CDR2 SVGIG (reference sequence). As DNA, the CDR3 is TGTGCCTGGAGTTGGGCGGACAGAGATCAGCCCCAGCATTTT. This gives the protein CAWSWADRDQPQHF.